Following are 10 T cell receptor beta chains from one sample sequenced in a study of metastatic and nonmetastatic thyroid tumors. TCRdb re-analyzed the PCR reads using MiXCR. This table holds some 30,000 clones, roughly 10% found once. Patients underwent thyroid surgery, and none had received any treatment before it. Material: blood. These receptors were obtained from a female donor with papillary thyroid cancer or a benign thyroid nodule (not recorded which). Some clones in this sample may be carry-over from other donors' samples.

By sample fraction, this clone is medium-sized. The chain couples TRBV30 to TRBJ2-6; no definite D call. CDR1 and CDR2 from the germline V gene are GTSNPN and SVGIG (reference sequence). With 2 bases removed from V and 4 bases from J, the gap between germline ends came to 3 bases. The CDR3 runs 12 residues. The CDR3: CAWSTGANVLTF. The CDR3 nucleotides are TGTGCCTGGAGTACCGGGGCCAACGTCCTGACTTTC. The variable domain in full, completed from reference TRBV30 and TRBJ2-6, reads SQTIHQWPATLVQPVGSPLSLECTVEGTSNPNLYWYRQAAGRGLQLLFYSVGIGQISSEVPQNLSASRPQDRQFILSSKKLLLSDSGFYLCAWSTGANVLTFGAGSRLTVL.

This clone has ten or more counts. The J gene is TRBJ1-1, the V gene TRBV9, with D uncertain. V was pared by 1 base and J by 8 bases, with 9 bases between. CDR3 length equals 12 residues. Per germline, CDR1 SGDLS and CDR2 YYNGEE. CDR3 sequence: CASSVNGEEAFF. DNA for the CDR3: TGTGCCAGCAGCGTAAATGGGGAAGAAGCTTTCTTT.

This CDR3 reads CASSYSNGGYNEQFF. In DNA, the CDR3 is TGTGCCAGCAGTTACTCGAACGGGGGATACAATGAGCAGTTCTTC. The V and J genes are TRBV6-5 and TRBJ2-1, with D perhaps TRBD2 (6 bases). Trimming removed 0 bases at V and 4 bases at J, with 10 bases between. The germline V gene encodes CDR1 MNHEY and CDR2 SVGAGI. The CDR3 spans 15 residues.

This clone was counted between two and nine times. V and J are TRBV27 and TRBJ2-1; D ambiguous. This CDR3 spans 15 amino acids. The V gene's germline CDR1 is MNHEY and CDR2 SMNVEV (reference sequence). V was trimmed by 7 bases and J by 6 bases, leaving 19 bases between them. CDR3 protein: CASNLAGVDRNEQFF. For the CDR3, the DNA is TGTGCCAGCAATTTGGCTGGGGTCGACCGCAATGAGCAGTTCTTC.

This clone has at least ten counts. This chain joins TRBV4-3 and TRBJ2-7, with D maybe TRBD1 (6 bases). Germline CDR1 reads LGHNA; CDR2 reads YSLEER. V lost 3 bases, J lost 0 bases, and 15 bases lay in between. The CDR3 spans 16 residues. As DNA, the CDR3 is TGCGCCAGCAGCCACATGGGGGCGAGCGGCTCCTACGAGCAGTACTTC. As protein: CASSHMGASGSYEQYF.

This clone is termed medium-sized. The rearrangement links TRBV6-2 or TRBV6-3 to TRBJ1-6, with TRBD1 matching 8 bases. The CDR3 runs to 14 residues. Germline assignment: CDR1 MNHEY and CDR2 SVGEGT. V shed 2 bases and J 9 bases; nucleotides not matched to a gene: 3. Here the CDR3 DNA reads TGTGCCAGCAGTTACGGTACAGGGGGTTCACCCCTCCACTTT. This codes for CASSYGTGGSPLHF.

The chain employs TRBV6-1 and TRBJ2-7; D unclear. The CDR3 has 14 amino acids. Germline loops: CDR1 MNHNS, CDR2 SASEGT. V dropped 0 bases and J dropped 1 base, with 7 bases sitting between them. The CDR3 spells CASSEATESYEQYF. CDR3 nucleotides: TGTGCCAGCAGTGAAGCTACAGAGTCCTACGAGCAGTACTTC.

This clone ranks as medium-sized. The gene calls are TRBV6-1 and TRBJ2-2, with 7 bases identical to TRBD1. The CDR3 totals 15 residues. Germline V gene sequence: CDR1 MNHNS, CDR2 SASEGT. The V and J ends lost 10 bases and 3 bases, in that order; junction bases with no gene match: 11. The CDR3 nucleotides are TGTGCCATACAAAGGGGCACAGGGGACACCGGGGAGCTGTTTTTT. Amino acids: CAIQRGTGDTGELFF.

The table lists this clone with many counts. Germline is not matched at one junction end, which may reflect a read error. The V call is TRBV7-7, the J call TRBJ1-1; D unresolved. This CDR3 comprises 13 residues. Germline V gives CDR1 SSHAT, CDR2 FNYEAQ (reference sequence). The CDR3 bases are TGTGCTAGCAGCTTAGCCCGTGGGACTGAAGCTTTCTTT. It yields the protein CASSLARGTEAFF.

This clone was seen repeatedly, ten times or more. This rearrangement joins TRBV7-2 to TRBJ2-7; D possibly corresponds to TRBD1 (5 bases). The germline CDR1 and CDR2 sequences are SGHTA and FQGNSA. Trimming took off 3 bases at V and 5 bases at J, with 17 bases between the two ends. The CDR3 sequence is 15 residues long. The CDR3 DNA reads as TGTGCCAGCAGCTTTTTCTTACCGGACACCCACGAGCAGTACTTC. It yields the protein CASSFFLPDTHEQYF.